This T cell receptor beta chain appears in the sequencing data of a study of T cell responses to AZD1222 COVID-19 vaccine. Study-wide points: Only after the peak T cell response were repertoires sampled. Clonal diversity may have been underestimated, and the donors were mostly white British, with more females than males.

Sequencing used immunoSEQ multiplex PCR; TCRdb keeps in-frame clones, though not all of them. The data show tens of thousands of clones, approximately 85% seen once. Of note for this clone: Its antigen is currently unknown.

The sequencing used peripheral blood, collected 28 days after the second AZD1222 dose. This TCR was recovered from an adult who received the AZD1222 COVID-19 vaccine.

The CDR3 DNA reads TGTGCCAGCAGCAATCCGGGACAGGGACTGGACACTGAAGCTTTCTTT. It codes for CASSNPGQGLDTEAFF. The chain employs TRBV7-6 and TRBJ1-1; 9 bases align to TRBD1. CDR1 is SGHVS and CDR2 is FNYEAQ in the germline V gene. The V and J ends lost 5 bases and 3 bases, in that order; junction bases with no gene match: 10. This CDR3 has 16 residues.